This note documents a single T cell receptor (beta chain) sequence. The record originates from a study of blood T cell repertoires in COVID-19. Study as a whole: Samples came from the United States, Italy and Spain, spanning acute and convalescent COVID-19. The cDNA or gDNA used as material had been derived from T cells, B-cell-depleted T cells, or PBMCs.

Original analysis: Counts of nucleated cells, estimated from reference gene primer amplification, were obtained. Sequencing used immunoSEQ multiplex PCR; TCRdb keeps in-frame clones, though not all of them. Clone size and the V and J calls come from that table; the DNA yielded D and trimming. The repertoire holds about 42,000 clones, about 80% seen once, with more than 7.5% in the top ten. Germline V CDR1 and CDR2: GTSNPN, SVGIG (reference sequence). This CDR3 contains 13 residues. After removal of 5 bases from V and 2 bases from J, the junction contained 3 bases not matched to a gene. V usage is TRBV30 and J usage is TRBJ2-3; TRBD2 matches 8 bases. The sequence was obtained from a man between 65 and 85 years old with active or convalescent COVID-19. The sequenced sample consisted of peripheral blood. CDR3: CAWAGGTTDTQYF. DNA for the CDR3: TGTGCCTGGGCGGGGGGTACCACAGATACGCAGTATTTT.